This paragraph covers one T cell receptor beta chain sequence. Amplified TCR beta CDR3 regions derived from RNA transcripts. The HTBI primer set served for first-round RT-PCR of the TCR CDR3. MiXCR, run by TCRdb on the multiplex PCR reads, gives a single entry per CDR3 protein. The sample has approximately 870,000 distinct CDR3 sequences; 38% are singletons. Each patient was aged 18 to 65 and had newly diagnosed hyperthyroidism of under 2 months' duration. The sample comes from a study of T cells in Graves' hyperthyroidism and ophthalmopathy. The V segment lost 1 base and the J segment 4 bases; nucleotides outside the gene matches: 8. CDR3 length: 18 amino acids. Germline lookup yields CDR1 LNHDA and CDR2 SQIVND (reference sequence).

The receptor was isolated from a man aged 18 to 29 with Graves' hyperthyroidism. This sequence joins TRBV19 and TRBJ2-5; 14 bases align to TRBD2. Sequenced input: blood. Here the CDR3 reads CASSIGETSGGAGETQYF. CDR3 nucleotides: TGTGCCAGTAGTATAGGGGAGACTAGCGGGGGGGCCGGAGAGACCCAGTACTTC.